The next 25 T cell receptor beta chains were all read from a single sample in a study of cytomegalovirus exposure and HLA in healthy donors. Assay: immunoSEQ multiplex PCR; the TCRdb copy retains only in-frame clones and omits some. The table has 70,000 to 80,000 clones, around 94% seen once; the top ten hold 3.2%. The specimen sequenced was PBMCs. The source of these receptors is a woman aged 18-29 years in good health and CMV-seropositive.

The chain couples TRBV4-2 to TRBJ2-6, with D uncertain. The CDR3 spans 19 residues. The V end lost 0 bases, the J end lost 0 bases, and 15 bases lay between the germline ends. CDR1 LGHNA and CDR2 YNFKEQ come from the germline V gene. Here the CDR3 reads CASSQDQAGTLSGANVLTF. CDR3 coding DNA: TGTGCCAGCAGCCAAGATCAAGCAGGCACCCTCTCTGGGGCCAACGTCCTGACTTTC.

The chain couples TRBV9 to TRBJ2-2; TRBD2 matches at 11 bases. In germline, CDR1 is SGDLS, CDR2 YYNGEE. The J segment lost 1 base and the V segment lost 3 bases, leaving 8 bases of the junction unmatched. The CDR3 covers 18 residues. CDR3 sequence: CASSAGLAGNRNTGELFF. Written as DNA, the CDR3 is TGTGCCAGCAGCGCCGGACTAGCGGGCAACAGGAACACCGGGGAGCTGTTTTTT. Variable domain in full (rest from reference TRBV9 and TRBJ2-2): DSGVTQTPKHLITATGQRVTLRCSPRSGDLSVYWYQQSLDQGLQFLIQYYNGEERAKGNILERFSAQQFPDLHSELNLSSLELGDSALYFCASSAGLAGNRNTGELFFGEGSRLTVL.

The sample holds one count of this clone. The J gene is TRBJ1-3, the V gene TRBV28; 7 nucleotides agree with TRBD1. The CDR3 has 15 residues. Germline CDR1 reads MDHEN; CDR2 reads SYDVKM. Germline trimming cut 6 bases from V and 0 bases from J; bases unmatched to any gene: 5. Here the CDR3 DNA reads TGTGCCAGCAGCCCGGACAGGCACTCTGGAAACACCATATATTTT. Its translation: CASSPDRHSGNTIYF.

V gene TRBV28 combines with J gene TRBJ1-4; 7 nucleotides match TRBD1. CDR1 and CDR2 (germline): MDHEN, SYDVKM. This CDR3 is built from 17 residues. Trimming at V came to 0 bases and at J to 0 bases, leaving 4 bases not matched to a gene. CDR3 in DNA: TGTGCCAGCAGTTTATGGGGACAGTATTCAACTAATGAAAAACTGTTTTTT. Translation gives CASSLWGQYSTNEKLFF.

In its sample, this clone was seen once. The CDR3 loop reads CASSLEGPNTGELFF. The CDR3 coding sequence is TGTGCCAGCAGCTTGGAGGGCCCGAACACCGGGGAGCTGTTTTTT. The chain employs TRBV7-9 and TRBJ2-2; tentative D call: TRBD2 (6 bases). Between the trimmed V and J ends, which lost 3 bases and 0 bases, there was a span of 8 bases. Germline CDR1 and CDR2: SEHNR and FQNEAQ (reference sequence). The CDR3 consists of 15 residues.

The chain has TRBV19 and TRBJ1-6; no definite D call. Trimming left V 6 bases short and J 7 bases short, with 13 bases between. CDR1 and CDR2 (germline): LNHDA, SQIVND (reference sequence). The CDR3 loop spans 14 amino acids. The CDR3, as DNA: TGTGCCAGTAGCACGAGGAACGGAAATTCACCCCTCCACTTT. Encoded protein: CASSTRNGNSPLHF.

The CDR3 spells CASSEVGAGYTF. The DNA for the CDR3 is TGTGCCAGCAGTGAAGTTGGGGCTGGCTACACCTTC. The V and J genes are TRBV6-1 and TRBJ1-2; a possible D gene is TRBD1 (5 bases). V lost 1 base, J lost 7 bases, and 7 bases lay in between. The CDR3 contains 12 residues. Germline values: CDR1 MNHNS, CDR2 SASEGT.

The rearrangement joins TRBV25-1 to TRBJ1-2, with 7 bases that match TRBD1. V lost 4 bases, J lost 4 bases, and 3 bases stayed unmatched. The CDR3 extends over 13 amino acids. From germline, CDR1 is MGHDK and CDR2 SYGVNS. CDR3 loop: CASSGGQSYGYTF. The CDR3, as DNA: TGTGCCAGCAGTGGGGGACAGTCCTATGGCTACACCTTC.

This clone was seen once. This chain links TRBV4-3 with TRBJ1-1; D is perhaps TRBD1 (5 bases). The CDR3 covers 18 residues. CDR1 and CDR2 (germline): LGHNA, YSLEER. Trimming removed 0 bases from V and 0 bases from J, with 17 bases in between. CDR3 sequence (DNA): TGCGCCAGCAGCCAAGATCTTATGGGGGGATTCGTGAACACTGAAGCTTTCTTT. Its translation: CASSQDLMGGFVNTEAFF.

The chain has TRBV12-5 and TRBJ2-7; 11 bases map to TRBD1. This CDR3 contains 16 residues. Trimming took 6 bases from V and 2 from J; bases not matched to a gene: 9. CDR1 LGHNT and CDR2 FRNRAP come from the germline V gene. Here the CDR3 DNA reads TGTGCTAGTGGATCGCCTCCGGGACAGGGGGCCTACGAGCAGTACTTC. Amino acids: CASGSPPGQGAYEQYF.

The rearrangement links TRBV28 to TRBJ2-1, with 8 bases matching TRBD1. J gave up 7 bases and V 7 bases, and 9 bases lay outside the gene matches. The CDR3 runs to 14 residues. Germline assignment: CDR1 MDHEN and CDR2 SYDVKM. CDR3 sequence (DNA): TGTGCCAGCAATCCGGGACAGGCACTGAATGAGCAGTTCTTC. Its translation is CASNPGQALNEQFF.

The chain couples TRBV7-2 to TRBJ1-2; a weak D match, TRBD1 (5 bases). The CDR3 extends over 15 amino acids. Germline CDR1 and CDR2: SGHTA and FQGNSA. The V and J ends lost 1 base and 7 bases respectively, with 16 bases between them. This chain's CDR3 is CASSLGGGTQLGYTF. The CDR3 bases are TGTGCCAGCAGCTTAGGGGGCGGGACCCAACTTGGCTACACCTTC.

The chain links TRBV5-6 to TRBJ1-2; no clear D gene. The germline gives CDR1 SGHDT, CDR2 YYEEEE. This CDR3 region has 13 residues. The V end lost 2 bases, the J end lost 5 bases, and 10 bases lay between the germline ends. The CDR3 DNA is TGTGCCAGCAGCTTAATGAGAGGATATGGCTACACCTTC. Its protein product is CASSLMRGYGYTF.

This clone came up once. The chain has TRBV19 and TRBJ2-1, with TRBD2 matching over 9 bases. Per germline, CDR1 LNHDA and CDR2 SQIVND (reference sequence). The CDR3 loop spans 15 amino acids. The V gene end was trimmed by 5 bases and the J gene end by 2 bases; junction bases not matched to a gene: 4. CDR3 loop: CASSVASGTYNEQFF. CDR3 sequence (DNA): TGTGCCAGTAGTGTCGCTAGCGGGACCTACAATGAGCAGTTCTTC.

The rearrangement joins TRBV29-1 to TRBJ1-2; a possible D gene is TRBD1 (5 bases). This CDR3 has 14 residues. The V gene lost 6 bases and the J gene lost 6 bases, with 20 bases spanning the gap. Per the germline V gene, CDR1 is SQVTM and CDR2 is ANQGSEA. The CDR3 DNA follows: TGCAGCGTCCCAAACCCTGGGGGGGACGATGGCTACACCTTC. Amino acid sequence: CSVPNPGGDDGYTF.

The rearrangement links TRBV7-2 to TRBJ2-1, with 7 bases that match TRBD1. This CDR3 has 16 residues. V dropped 5 bases and J dropped 0; count of bases not matched to a gene: 7. CDR1 is SGHTA and CDR2 is FQGNSA in the germline V gene. The CDR3 sequence is CASSRDSPSSYNEQFF. The CDR3 coding sequence is TGTGCCAGCAGCCGGGACAGTCCCAGCTCCTACAATGAGCAGTTCTTC.

For the CDR3, the DNA is TGCGCCAGCAGCGGTTTAATGCGGGGAACTAGCACAGATACGCAGTATTTT. It is translated as CASSGLMRGTSTDTQYF. The chain links TRBV5-1 to TRBJ2-3; TRBD2 is a possible D gene (6 bases). CDR3 length equals 17 residues. The germline CDR1 and CDR2 sequences are SGHRS and YFSETQ. V dropped 4 bases and J dropped 0 bases, with 18 bases sitting between them.

The chain is built from TRBV18 and TRBJ2-7; 7 bases fit TRBD1. This CDR3 contains 14 residues. CDR1 KGHSH and CDR2 LQKENI come from the germline V gene. V lost 4 bases to trimming and J lost 1 base; unmatched junction nucleotides: 4. DNA of the CDR3: TGTGCCAGCTCACTACAGACAGGGTCCTACGAGCAGTACTTC. It specifies CASSLQTGSYEQYF.

The chain has TRBV19 and TRBJ1-2, with D maybe TRBD1 (5 bases). Germline-derived CDR1 and CDR2 are LNHDA and SQIVND (reference sequence). This CDR3 region has 15 residues. V lost 3 bases to trimming and J lost 5 bases, with 16 bases between them. In DNA form, the CDR3 reads TGTGCCAGTAGTATGTCCTACAGGAGCCAGTATGGCTACACCTTC. This codes for CASSMSYRSQYGYTF.

The chain has TRBV28 and TRBJ1-5, with D tentatively TRBD1 (5 bases). The CDR3 extends over 12 amino acids. CDR1 is MDHEN, CDR2 SYDVKM, per germline. Trimming took off 3 bases at V and 6 bases at J, with 6 bases between the two ends. The CDR3 sequence is CASSLQGQPQHF. CDR3 coding DNA: TGTGCCAGCAGTTTGCAGGGTCAGCCCCAGCATTTT.

The chain joins TRBV7-9 to TRBJ1-5; D remains ambiguous. CDR1 is SEHNR, CDR2 FQNEAQ, per germline (reference sequence). V was pared by 5 bases and J by 6 bases, with 8 bases between. This CDR3 spans 12 amino acids. The DNA for the CDR3 is TGTGCCAGCAGCCTGACTAGTCAGCCCCAGCATTTT. This encodes CASSLTSQPQHF.

V and J are TRBV10-2 and TRBJ1-1; 8 bases map to TRBD1. Germline assignment: CDR1 WSHSY and CDR2 SAAADI. The CDR3 runs to 13 residues. V shed 5 bases and J 5 bases; nucleotides not matched to a gene: 4. CDR3: CASSIQGGTEAFF. Here the CDR3 DNA reads TGCGCCAGCAGTATACAGGGGGGGACTGAAGCTTTCTTT.

The chain recombines TRBV27 with TRBJ2-5, with a possible D match to TRBD2 (5 bases). Germline lookup yields CDR1 MNHEY and CDR2 SMNVEV (reference sequence). Trimming took off 5 bases at V and 5 bases at J, with 12 bases between the two ends. The CDR3 sequence is 13 residues long. The CDR3 nucleotides are TGTGCCAGCAGTCACGGGAAGCGGGAGACCCAGTACTTC. Amino acids: CASSHGKRETQYF.

The V gene is TRBV6-1, the J gene TRBJ1-1; D is undetermined. Germline CDR1 MNHNS, CDR2 SASEGT. Trimming pared 0 bases from V and 3 bases from J, leaving 5 bases between. This CDR3 is 13 amino acids long. The DNA for the CDR3 is TGTGCCAGCAGTGAAGCGAGGCACACTGAAGCTTTCTTT. Its translation: CASSEARHTEAFF.

This chain connects TRBV7-9 to TRBJ2-2; D may be TRBD2 (5 bases). Germline CDR1 is SEHNR and CDR2 is FQNEAQ (reference sequence). Trimming shortened V by 6 bases and J by 0 bases, and 17 bases separated the two germline ends. The CDR3 is 17 amino acids. The CDR3 loop reads CASRETGKRPNTGELFF. CDR3 nucleotide sequence: TGTGCCAGCAGGGAAACCGGGAAGCGCCCGAACACCGGGGAGCTGTTTTTT.